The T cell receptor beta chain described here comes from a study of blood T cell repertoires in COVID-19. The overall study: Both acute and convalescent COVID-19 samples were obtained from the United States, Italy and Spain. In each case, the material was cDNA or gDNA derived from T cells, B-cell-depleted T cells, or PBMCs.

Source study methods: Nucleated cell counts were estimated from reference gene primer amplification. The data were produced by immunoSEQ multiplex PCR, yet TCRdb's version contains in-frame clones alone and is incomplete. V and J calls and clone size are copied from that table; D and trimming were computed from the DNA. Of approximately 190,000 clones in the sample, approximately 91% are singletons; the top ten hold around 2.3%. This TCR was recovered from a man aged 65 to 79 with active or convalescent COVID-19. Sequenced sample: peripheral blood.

The CDR3 here is CASSPSSSSYEQYF. CDR3 DNA: TGTGCCAGCAGCCCCAGTTCTAGCTCCTACGAGCAGTACTTC. The chain has TRBV7-2 and TRBJ2-7; D is undetermined. Trimming took off 5 bases at V and 0 bases at J, with 11 bases between the two ends. This CDR3 spans 14 amino acids. Germline assignment: CDR1 SGHTA and CDR2 FQGNSA.